Below, 25 T cell receptor beta chains from the same sample are listed, as sequenced in a study of blood T cell repertoires in COVID-19. Using immunoSEQ multiplex PCR, the repertoire was profiled, and TCRdb retains in-frame clones only, with some absent. In the table there are around 140,000 clones, approximately 87% of which are singletons. Sequenced sample: peripheral blood. The receptor source for this set is a man in his 70s with active COVID-19.

This chain joins TRBV5-1 and TRBJ2-4, with 9 bases lining up with TRBD2. The CDR3 totals 17 residues. Trimming at V came to 0 bases and at J to 7 bases, leaving 11 bases not matched to a gene. Germline assignment: CDR1 SGHRS and CDR2 YFSETQ. The CDR3 DNA sequence: TGCGCCAGCAGCTTGGCTTTCGGTAGCGGGAGCCCGAACATTCAGTACTTC. Its translation is CASSLAFGSGSPNIQYF. Based on the CDR3 plus reference TRBV5-1 and TRBJ2-4, the full variable domain is KAGVTQTPRYLIKTRGQQVTLSCSPISGHRSVSWYQQTPGQGLQFLFEYFSETQRNKGNFPGRFSGRQFSNSRSEMNVSTLELGDSALYLCASSLAFGSGSPNIQYFGAGTRLSVL.

V usage is TRBV6-5 and J usage is TRBJ1-6; 9 positions match TRBD1. V lost 0 bases, J lost 12 bases, and 9 bases stayed unmatched. Per the germline V gene, CDR1 is MNHEY and CDR2 is SVGAGI. The CDR3 runs 16 residues. CDR3 residues: CASSYSVTGGVKPLHF. CDR3 coding DNA: TGTGCCAGCAGTTACTCTGTGACAGGGGGTGTTAAACCCCTCCACTTT.

The chain is built from TRBV29-1 and TRBJ1-2; D is unclear. The ends were cut back, 5 bases at V and 8 bases at J, with 18 bases in the middle. Germline V gene data show CDR1 as SQVTM and CDR2 as ANQGSEA. This CDR3 has 13 amino acids. The CDR3 sequence: CSVLLPGVRGYTF. Here the CDR3 DNA reads TGCAGCGTTCTCCTGCCCGGGGTAAGGGGCTACACCTTC.

The rearrangement links TRBV11-2 to TRBJ2-5; D might be TRBD2 (6 bases). V lost 3 bases, J lost 4 bases, and 6 bases lay in between. CDR1 SGHAT and CDR2 FQNNGV come from the germline V gene. The CDR3 runs 12 residues. The CDR3 sequence is CASSFGGETQYF. In DNA form, the CDR3 reads TGTGCCAGCAGCTTCGGGGGAGAGACCCAGTACTTC. Drawing the rest from reference TRBV11-2 and TRBJ2-5, the complete variable domain is EAGVAQSPRYKIIEKRQSVAFWCNPISGHATLYWYQQILGQGPKLLIQFQNNGVVDDSQLPKDRFSAERLKGVDSTLKIQPAKLEDSAVYLCASSFGGETQYFGPGTRLLVL.

The chain links TRBV15 to TRBJ1-1; D is undetermined. The CDR3 is 17 residues long. Trimming shortened V by 0 bases and J by 0 bases, and 14 bases separated the two germline ends. Looked up from germline, CDR1 is LNHNV and CDR2 is YYDKDF (reference sequence). The CDR3 sequence: CATSRDLRDSMNTEAFF. CDR3 sequence (DNA): TGTGCCACCAGCAGAGATTTGAGGGATAGCATGAACACTGAAGCTTTCTTT.

The rearrangement links TRBV27 to TRBJ2-6; no reliable D call. Germline V gene sequence: CDR1 MNHEY, CDR2 SMNVEV (reference sequence). The CDR3 runs 13 residues. The ends were cut back, 6 bases at V and 2 bases at J, with 5 bases in the middle. The CDR3 is CASRATGANVLTF. The CDR3, as DNA: TGTGCCAGCAGAGCTACTGGGGCCAACGTCCTGACTTTC.

This chain joins TRBV27 and TRBJ2-2; 7 bases fit TRBD2. Per germline, CDR1 MNHEY and CDR2 SMNVEV (reference sequence). V lost 5 bases, J lost 5 bases, and 11 bases stayed unmatched. The CDR3 totals 16 residues. CDR3 in amino acids: CASSPWLAEPTGELFF. The CDR3 DNA reads as TGTGCCAGCAGTCCCTGGCTAGCGGAGCCTACCGGGGAGCTGTTTTTT.

The J gene is TRBJ2-2, the V gene TRBV20-1; D not certain. There are 11 residues in the CDR3. In germline, CDR1 is DFQATT, CDR2 SNEGSKA (reference sequence). Trimming removed 6 bases at V and 6 bases at J, with 8 bases between. CDR3 DNA: TGCAGTGCAGCCCGAGCCGGGGAGCTGTTTTTT. This gives the protein CSAARAGELFF.

The chain combines TRBV12-3 or TRBV12-4 with TRBJ2-7; TRBD2 matches at 7 bases. V shed 6 bases, J shed 5 bases, and the junction held 7 bases outside the gene matches. There are 13 residues in the CDR3. CDR3 nucleotide sequence: TGTGCCAGCAGCAACCGGGGGGTGAACGAGCAGTACTTC. Translating it yields CASSNRGVNEQYF.

This rearrangement joins TRBV6-5 to TRBJ2-5; 11 nucleotides align to TRBD2. The CDR3 is made up of 15 amino acids. Germline V CDR1 and CDR2: MNHEY, SVGAGI. The trim removed 6 bases at V and 6 bases at J, leaving 9 bases unmatched. CDR3 protein: CASSKGLAALQTQYF. CDR3 bases: TGTGCCAGCAGCAAGGGACTAGCGGCGCTCCAGACCCAGTACTTC.

This chain connects TRBV3-1 (or the pseudogene TRBV3-2) to TRBJ1-1; the D is unclear. CDR3 size: 14 residues. V lost 6 bases, J lost 6 bases, and 17 bases lay in between. The germline V gene has CDR1 LGHDT and CDR2 YNNKEL (reference sequence). As DNA, the CDR3 is TGTGCCAGCAGTTCTGGTTGGAGTTCGGCTGAAGCTTTCTTT. Encoded protein: CASSSGWSSAEAFF.

The CDR3 DNA follows: TGTGCCAGTGGGGGGGACAGGGAGGTGGAAAACACTGAAGCTTTCTTT. Amino acid sequence: CASGGDREVENTEAFF. This chain uses TRBV19 with TRBJ1-1, with TRBD1 matching 9 bases. This CDR3 has 16 amino acids. The trim removed 8 bases at V and 2 bases at J, leaving 12 bases unmatched. Germline V gene lookup returns CDR1 LNHDA and CDR2 SQIVND (reference sequence).

This chain connects TRBV3-1 (or the pseudogene TRBV3-2) to TRBJ1-2; a possible D gene is TRBD1 (5 bases). The CDR3 is 15 residues long. Germline loops: CDR1 LGHDT, CDR2 YNNKEL (reference sequence). V dropped 1 base and J dropped 4 bases, with 13 bases sitting between them. This CDR3 reads CASSQAGAVVYGYTF. The CDR3 DNA is TGTGCCAGCAGCCAAGCTGGGGCGGTCGTCTATGGCTACACCTTC.

The chain carries TRBV6-6 and TRBJ2-3, with 8 bases aligning to TRBD2. V gave up 5 bases and J gave up 5 bases; unmatched junction bases: 6. The germline V gene has CDR1 MNHNY and CDR2 SVGAGI (reference sequence). CDR3 length equals 14 residues. CDR3 in amino acids: CASSKAGDVDTQYF. DNA of the CDR3: TGTGCCAGCAGTAAAGCGGGAGACGTAGATACGCAGTATTTT.

A remark on this clone: Other DNA sequences in this specimen translate into the identical CDR3. The V call is TRBV5-1, the J call TRBJ1-2; 8 bases line up with TRBD1. The CDR3 spans 13 residues. Germline V CDR1 and CDR2: SGHRS, YFSETQ. Trimming removed 5 bases from V and 3 bases from J; junction bases left unmatched: 3. The CDR3 nucleotides are TGCGCCAGCAGTTCGACAGGGGACTATGGCTACACCTTC. This translates into CASSSTGDYGYTF.

The rearrangement links TRBV7-9 to TRBJ2-3; maybe TRBD2 (6 bases). Trimming pared 5 bases from V and 0 bases from J, leaving 21 bases between. Germline V gene lookup returns CDR1 SEHNR and CDR2 FQNEAQ (reference sequence). The CDR3 runs to 18 residues. DNA of the CDR3: TGTGCCAGCAGCCCCTCCGCGGGGCCCTCCTGGAGCACAGATACGCAGTATTTT. Translation gives CASSPSAGPSWSTDTQYF.

The V call is TRBV7-2, the J call TRBJ2-1; D possibly corresponds to TRBD2 (5 bases). CDR1 is SGHTA, CDR2 FQGNSA, per germline. The CDR3 contains 15 residues. Trimming removed 5 bases at V and 8 bases at J, with 19 bases between. This chain's CDR3 is CASSADRGLGDEQFF. CDR3 DNA: TGTGCCAGCAGCGCAGATCGAGGGCTCGGGGATGAGCAGTTCTTC.

This sequence joins TRBV3-1 (or the pseudogene TRBV3-2) and TRBJ1-2, with no clear D. This CDR3 is built from 15 residues. Germline V lookup: CDR1 LGHDT, CDR2 YNNKEL (reference sequence). Between the trimmed V and J ends, which lost 4 bases and 4 bases, there was a span of 16 bases. For the CDR3, the DNA is TGTGCCAGCAGCCGCGGGCAGGTGGGCGGCTATGGCTACACCTTC. Protein product: CASSRGQVGGYGYTF.

The V call is TRBV4-3, the J call TRBJ2-1, with 8 nucleotides matching TRBD2. The V and J ends lost 3 bases and 0 bases, in that order; junction bases with no gene match: 4. Germline assignment: CDR1 LGHNA and CDR2 YSLEER. The CDR3 length is 16 residues. As DNA, the CDR3 is TGCGCCAGCAGCCAGGGTAGCGGGACCTCCTACAATGAGCAGTTCTTC. Amino acid sequence: CASSQGSGTSYNEQFF.

The V and J genes are TRBV5-1 and TRBJ2-3; 9 bases map to TRBD2. V gave up 4 bases and J gave up 3 bases; unmatched junction bases: 6. The CDR3 spans 15 residues. CDR1 is SGHRS, CDR2 YFSETQ, per germline. The DNA for the CDR3 is TGCGCCAGCAGCGTGACTAGCGGATTAACAGATACGCAGTATTTT. Its protein product is CASSVTSGLTDTQYF.

The chain uses TRBV28 and TRBJ1-5, with D unresolved. From germline, CDR1 is MDHEN and CDR2 SYDVKM. The V and J ends lost 0 bases and 7 bases respectively, with 10 bases between them. The CDR3 has 14 residues. CDR3 in DNA: TGTGCCAGCAGTTTATGGGGTAGGGAGCAGCCCCAGCATTTT. Translated, it gives CASSLWGREQPQHF. Drawing the rest from reference TRBV28 and TRBJ1-5, the complete variable domain is DVKVTQSSRYLVKRTGEKVFLECVQDMDHENMFWYRQDPGLGLRLIYFSYDVKMKEKGDIPEGYSVSREKKERFSLILESASTNQTSMYLCASSLWGREQPQHFGDGTRLSIL.

V is TRBV2 and J is TRBJ1-5, with 9 bases lining up with TRBD1. The CDR3 is made up of 16 amino acids. The V segment lost 2 bases and the J segment 0 bases; nucleotides outside the gene matches: 2. CDR1 SNHLY and CDR2 FYNNEI come from the germline V gene. This CDR3 reads CASSETTGGSNQPQHF. DNA of the CDR3: TGTGCCAGCAGTGAAACGACAGGGGGTAGCAATCAGCCCCAGCATTTT. Together with reference TRBV2 and TRBJ1-5, the CDR3 gives the full variable domain: EPEVTQTPSHQVTQMGQEVILRCVPISNHLYFYWYRQILGQKVEFLVSFYNNEISEKSEIFDDQFSVERPDGSNFTLKIRSTKLEDSAMYFCASSETTGGSNQPQHFGDGTRLSIL.

This clone is a singleton in its sample. The V and J genes are TRBV3-1 (or the pseudogene TRBV3-2) and TRBJ2-7; tentative D call: TRBD1 (6 bases). V dropped 2 bases and J dropped 1 base, with 6 bases sitting between them. The CDR3 has 13 residues. Germline V lookup: CDR1 LGHDT, CDR2 YNNKEL (reference sequence). The DNA of the CDR3 is TGTGCCAGCAGCCAAAGGGGGTCCTACGAGCAGTACTTC. This sequence encodes CASSQRGSYEQYF.

The gene calls are TRBV2 and TRBJ2-1; 7 bases align to TRBD2. Germline CDR1 and CDR2: SNHLY and FYNNEI. V dropped 2 bases and J dropped 4; count of bases not matched to a gene: 11. This CDR3 is built from 17 residues. The CDR3 protein is CASSESKAAGLYNEQFF. CDR3 nucleotide sequence: TGTGCCAGCAGTGAATCGAAGGCAGCGGGGCTTTACAATGAGCAGTTCTTC. The variable domain in full, with the rest retrieved from reference TRBV2 and TRBJ2-1, is EPEVTQTPSHQVTQMGQEVILRCVPISNHLYFYWYRQILGQKVEFLVSFYNNEISEKSEIFDDQFSVERPDGSNFTLKIRSTKLEDSAMYFCASSESKAAGLYNEQFFGPGTRLTVL.

The chain couples TRBV3-1 (or the pseudogene TRBV3-2) to TRBJ2-1, with 14 positions matching TRBD2. The CDR3 contains 17 residues. The V gene end was trimmed by 4 bases and the J gene end by 6 bases; junction bases not matched to a gene: 8. The V gene's germline CDR1 is LGHDT and CDR2 YNNKEL (reference sequence). The CDR3 protein is CASSRSGLAGAGNEQFF. CDR3 in DNA: TGTGCCAGCAGCCGCTCGGGACTAGCGGGAGCTGGCAATGAGCAGTTCTTC.